The clone carrying this T cell receptor (beta chain) was observed a single time. What it recognizes is unknown. This sample is drawn from a study of cytomegalovirus exposure and HLA in healthy donors. For the study at large: The study's early data release held some 85 million unique TCRs from HLA-typed donors.

PCR amplification relied on 60 Vbeta primers (plus 13 Jbeta primers). Produced via immunoSEQ multiplex PCR; TCRdb's table is partial and in-frame only. The sample yields about 120,000 clones, 78% seen once. Study-level findings and limits: Researchers reported in a later analysis that a missense DCLRE1C variant was tied to TCR beta V- and J-gene trimming. What TCR beta sequences reportedly achieved was accurate prediction of HLA-A and HLA-B alleles in most subjects.

CDR1 and CDR2 from the germline V gene are SGHNT and YENEEA. Trimming left V 4 bases short and J 7 bases short, with 10 bases between. CDR3 size: 13 residues. Sequences were obtained from PBMCs. This receptor was identified in a woman aged 25-40 years in good health and CMV-seronegative. The V call is TRBV11-3, the J call TRBJ2-2; weak D call: TRBD2 (6 bases). The CDR3: CASSSGGVGELFF. The CDR3 coding sequence is TGTGCCAGCAGCTCTGGCGGGGTCGGGGAGCTGTTTTTT. The full variable domain, in which reference TRBV11-3 and TRBJ2-2 provide the parts outside the CDR3, is EAGVVQSPRYKIIEKKQPVAFWCNPISGHNTLYWYLQNLGQGPELLIRYENEEAVDDSQLPKDRFSAERLKGVDSTLKIQPAELGDSAVYLCASSSGGVGELFFGEGSRLTVL.